Each of the 29 T cell receptor beta chains below was sequenced from the same sample in a study of T cell responses to AZD1222 COVID-19 vaccine. Libraries were prepared by immunoSEQ multiplex PCR; TCRdb keeps only in-frame clonotypes and omits some of them. The table records 150,000 or so clones, 92% of them present only once. Sample: peripheral blood, taken on day 0 of AZD1222 vaccination. All receptors derive from an adult in good health.

This chain connects TRBV25-1 to TRBJ2-3; 9 nucleotides align to TRBD2. The trim removed 3 bases at V and 5 bases at J, leaving 9 bases unmatched. This CDR3 has 16 amino acids. Germline loops: CDR1 MGHDK, CDR2 SYGVNS. Here the CDR3 reads CASSERASGMVDTQYF. The CDR3 DNA reads TGTGCCAGCAGTGAGAGGGCTAGCGGGATGGTAGATACGCAGTATTTT.

The V and J genes are TRBV4-1 and TRBJ2-1, with 7 bases fitting TRBD2. The V gene end was trimmed by 0 bases and the J gene end by 8 bases; junction bases not matched to a gene: 4. Germline V gene data show CDR1 as MGHRA and CDR2 as YSYEKL. This CDR3 contains 14 residues. The DNA of the CDR3 is TGCGCCAGCAGCCAAGATCCGGGGAGGGATGAGCAGTTCTTC. This codes for CASSQDPGRDEQFF.

The rearrangement uses TRBV5-1 and TRBJ1-6; a weak D match, TRBD1 (5 bases). Germline V gene sequence: CDR1 SGHRS, CDR2 YFSETQ. The CDR3 extends over 14 amino acids. V was shortened by 2 bases and J by 9 bases, with 12 bases between the two germline ends. The CDR3 reads CASSLADTGSPLHF. The CDR3, as DNA: TGCGCCAGCAGCTTAGCGGACACGGGTTCACCCCTCCACTTT.

The V and J genes are TRBV5-1 and TRBJ2-7, with 10 positions matching TRBD2. After removal of 0 bases from V and 4 bases from J, the junction contained 7 bases not matched to a gene. CDR3 size: 16 residues. Germline V gene data show CDR1 as SGHRS and CDR2 as YFSETQ. CDR3 nucleotide sequence: TGCGCCAGCAGCTTGGGTCAGGCTAGCGGGAGTTACGAGCAGTACTTC. Translating gives CASSLGQASGSYEQYF.

The chain carries TRBV5-4 and TRBJ1-1; tentative D call: TRBD1 (6 bases). Per the germline V gene, CDR1 is SGHNT and CDR2 is YYREEE (reference sequence). Trimming took off 3 bases at V and 0 bases at J, with 12 bases between the two ends. The CDR3 spans 15 residues. The CDR3 is CASSSAGDLNTEAFF. CDR3 sequence (DNA): TGTGCCAGCAGCTCCGCAGGGGACTTGAACACTGAAGCTTTCTTT. Full variable domain (missing parts from reference TRBV5-4 and TRBJ1-1): ETGVTQSPTHLIKTRGQQVTLRCSSQSGHNTVSWYQQALGQGPQFIFQYYREEENGRGNFPPRFSGLQFPNYSSELNVNALELDDSALYLCASSSAGDLNTEAFFGQGTRLTVV.

The chain is built from TRBV3-1 (or the pseudogene TRBV3-2) and TRBJ2-3; D perhaps matches TRBD1 (5 bases). Trimming removed 1 base from V and 4 bases from J, with 15 bases in between. CDR3 length: 16 residues. CDR1 and CDR2 (germline): LGHDT, YNNKEL (reference sequence). In nucleotides, the CDR3 is TGTGCCAGCAGCCAAGTGGTGACAGTTGGGTCAGATACGCAGTATTTT. This gives the protein CASSQVVTVGSDTQYF.

This clone turned up a few times. The genes are TRBV7-8 and TRBJ2-5; D may be TRBD1 (6 bases). The ends were cut back, 1 base at V and 5 bases at J, with 17 bases in the middle. Germline V gene data show CDR1 as SGHVS and CDR2 as FQNEAQ. The CDR3 consists of 16 residues. This CDR3 reads CASSLGTGNIRETQYF. CDR3 bases: TGTGCCAGCAGCTTAGGCACAGGGAATATCAGGGAGACCCAGTACTTC.

V is TRBV7-9 and J is TRBJ2-1; TRBD2 aligns across 13 bases. Germline loops: CDR1 SEHNR, CDR2 FQNEAQ (reference sequence). Trimming took 5 bases from V and 0 from J; bases not matched to a gene: 7. This CDR3 is built from 18 residues. DNA of the CDR3: TGTGCCAGCAGCATGCCCTGGACTAGCGGGAGCTCCTACAATGAGCAGTTCTTC. It translates to CASSMPWTSGSSYNEQFF.

V is TRBV15 and J is TRBJ2-3, with 8 bases fitting TRBD2. This CDR3 has 17 residues. Germline assignment: CDR1 LNHNV and CDR2 YYDKDF (reference sequence). Unmatched junction bases numbered 11, after V lost 2 bases and J lost 4 bases. The CDR3 is CATSRLGGLAVADTQYF. The CDR3 DNA reads TGTGCCACCAGCAGATTAGGAGGACTAGCAGTTGCAGATACGCAGTATTTT.

The chain carries TRBV4-1 and TRBJ1-5; TRBD1 might be the D (5 bases). V lost 3 bases and J lost 1, with 19 bases in between. CDR1 and CDR2 from the germline V gene are MGHRA and YSYEKL. This CDR3 region has 18 residues. The CDR3 here is CASSHLGTWGDSNQPQHF. In DNA form, the CDR3 reads TGCGCCAGCAGCCACCTCGGGACCTGGGGGGACAGCAATCAGCCCCAGCATTTT.

The J gene is TRBJ2-7, the V gene TRBV9; D is possibly TRBD2 (5 bases). This CDR3 spans 17 amino acids. The V and J ends lost 3 bases and 0 bases respectively, with 19 bases between them. Germline CDR1 SGDLS, CDR2 YYNGEE. CDR3: CASSGRGLGLSSYEQYF. CDR3 in DNA: TGTGCCAGCAGCGGAAGAGGGCTGGGCCTTAGCTCCTACGAGCAGTACTTC.

V and J are TRBV3-1 (or the pseudogene TRBV3-2) and TRBJ1-5; TRBD1 agrees at 8 bases. With V trimmed by 2 bases and J by 6 bases, 0 bases remained unmatched. Germline values: CDR1 LGHDT, CDR2 YNNKEL (reference sequence). The CDR3 runs 13 residues. CDR3 amino acids: CASSQTGGQPQHF. The DNA of the CDR3 is TGTGCCAGCAGCCAAACAGGGGGTCAGCCCCAGCATTTT.

This chain uses TRBV24-1 with TRBJ2-1; 7 nucleotides align to TRBD1. Germline loops: CDR1 KGHDR, CDR2 SFDVKD. The CDR3 loop spans 14 amino acids. V lost 9 bases to trimming and J lost 6 bases; unmatched junction nucleotides: 10. The CDR3 DNA follows: TGTGCCACCCAAGGGGGCATCGGTGGCAATGAGCAGTTCTTC. Encoded protein: CATQGGIGGNEQFF.

The table lists this clone with a count of one. The J gene is TRBJ1-5, the V gene TRBV19; the D gene is possibly TRBD1 (5 bases). Deletions cut 2 bases from V and 3 bases from J, with 11 bases between. Germline V gene sequence: CDR1 LNHDA, CDR2 SQIVND (reference sequence). The CDR3 is made up of 15 amino acids. CDR3 region: CASSIPGLPNQPQHF. The CDR3 bases are TGTGCCAGTAGTATACCGGGGCTCCCCAATCAGCCCCAGCATTTT.

V is TRBV28 and J is TRBJ2-7; 11 nucleotides line up with TRBD1. Germline CDR1 MDHEN, CDR2 SYDVKM. The CDR3 loop spans 14 amino acids. V was pared by 7 bases and J by 5 bases, with 7 bases of the junction left unmatched. CDR3 amino acids: CASNSLDRGHEQYF. The CDR3 region has the DNA TGTGCCAGCAACTCATTGGACAGGGGGCACGAGCAGTACTTC. Complete variable domain (other parts from reference TRBV28 and TRBJ2-7): DVKVTQSSRYLVKRTGEKVFLECVQDMDHENMFWYRQDPGLGLRLIYFSYDVKMKEKGDIPEGYSVSREKKERFSLILESASTNQTSMYLCASNSLDRGHEQYFGPGTRLTVT.

The chain has TRBV5-5 and TRBJ1-6, with a tentative D call TRBD1 (5 bases). Germline CDR1 reads SGHKS; CDR2 reads YYEKEE (reference sequence). The CDR3 runs to 17 residues. Trimming removed 4 bases at V and 0 bases at J, with 14 bases between. In nucleotides, the CDR3 is TGTGCCAGCAGCCGGGGGGAGGTGAGCTCCTATAATTCACCCCTCCACTTT. Translated: CASSRGEVSSYNSPLHF. Looking up the rest from reference TRBV5-5 and TRBJ1-6 gives the full variable domain: DAGVTQSPTHLIKTRGQQVTLRCSPISGHKSVSWYQQVLGQGPQFIFQYYEKEERGRGNFPDRFSARQFPNYSSELNVNALLLGDSALYLCASSRGEVSSYNSPLHFGNGTRLTVT.

In its sample, this clone was seen once. The chain joins TRBV25-1 to TRBJ2-3, with D unresolved. This CDR3 spans 11 amino acids. The V and J ends lost 2 bases and 6 bases respectively, with 3 bases between them. Germline CDR1 reads MGHDK; CDR2 reads SYGVNS. CDR3 protein: CASSEKDTQYF. As DNA, the CDR3 is TGTGCCAGCAGTGAAAAGGATACGCAGTATTTT.

The chain couples TRBV7-9 to TRBJ1-3; no definite D call. The V gene lost 1 base and the J gene lost 0 bases, with 7 bases spanning the gap. The CDR3 is 15 residues long. Per the germline V gene, CDR1 is SEHNR and CDR2 is FQNEAQ (reference sequence). This CDR3 is CASSLGGSSGNTIYF. The DNA for the CDR3 is TGTGCCAGCAGCTTAGGAGGTTCCTCTGGAAACACCATATATTTT. Full variable domain (outside the CDR3, taken from reference TRBV7-9 and TRBJ1-3): DTGVSQNPRHKITKRGQNVTFRCDPISEHNRLYWYRQTLGQGPEFLTYFQNEAQLEKSRLLSDRFSAERPKGSFSTLEIQRTEQGDSAMYLCASSLGGSSGNTIYFGEGSWLTVV.

This chain joins TRBV4-1 and TRBJ1-4; TRBD1 aligns across 10 bases. With 6 bases clipped from V and 8 bases from J, the junction kept 9 bases outside the gene matches. The CDR3 is 15 amino acids. Germline V lookup: CDR1 MGHRA, CDR2 YSYEKL. The CDR3 nucleotides read TGCGCCAGCAGTCGAACCGGGACAGGGGCGGAAAAACTGTTTTTT. This encodes CASSRTGTGAEKLFF.

This clone was seen only once. CDR3 DNA: TGTGCCAGCTCGACAGGTTTCACTGAAGCTTTCTTT. This translates into CASSTGFTEAFF. This rearrangement joins TRBV9 to TRBJ1-1, with D possibly TRBD1 on 6 matching bases. The V end lost 7 bases, the J end lost 4 bases, and 11 bases lay between the germline ends. The CDR3 runs 12 residues. CDR1 and CDR2 (germline): SGDLS, YYNGEE.

This chain uses TRBV11-2 with TRBJ2-1; D gene ambiguous. V was shortened by 4 bases and J by 0 bases, with 13 bases between the two germline ends. The germline CDR1 and CDR2 sequences are SGHAT and FQNNGV. The CDR3 extends over 16 amino acids. This CDR3 is CASSYNGYSSYNEQFF. CDR3 coding DNA: TGTGCCAGCAGCTACAACGGATATAGCTCCTACAATGAGCAGTTCTTC.

This rearrangement joins TRBV6-5 to TRBJ1-5; D gene ambiguous. CDR3 size: 14 residues. Trimming stripped 2 bases from V and 0 bases from J, with 5 bases between. The germline V gene has CDR1 MNHEY and CDR2 SVGAGI. The CDR3 sequence: CASSYTYSNQPQHF. In DNA form, the CDR3 reads TGTGCCAGCAGTTACACCTATAGCAATCAGCCCCAGCATTTT.

This rearrangement joins TRBV19 to TRBJ2-7; D is ambiguous. Trimming shortened V by 6 bases and J by 1 base, and 16 bases separated the two germline ends. Germline V CDR1 and CDR2: LNHDA, SQIVND (reference sequence). CDR3 size: 15 residues. The CDR3 region has the DNA TGTGCCAGTAGCGACGGCAGTACTAAATCCTACGAGCAGTACTTC. Its protein is CASSDGSTKSYEQYF.

The chain couples TRBV5-1 to TRBJ2-7, with D perhaps being TRBD1 or TRBD2 (5 bases each). Germline V lookup: CDR1 SGHRS, CDR2 YFSETQ. Trimming removed 4 bases from V and 6 bases from J, with 17 bases in between. The CDR3 length is 14 residues. For the CDR3, the DNA is TGCGCCAGCAGCCCAACGGGACCACGGGGCGAGCAGTACTTC. Amino acid sequence: CASSPTGPRGEQYF.

The chain is built from TRBV27 and TRBJ2-3; D call uncertain. Germline V lookup: CDR1 MNHEY, CDR2 SMNVEV (reference sequence). The CDR3 loop spans 13 amino acids. V was clipped by 2 bases and J by 2 bases, with 5 bases between them. The CDR3 DNA is TGTGCCAGCAGTTTAGCGCCCACAGATACGCAGTATTTT. Amino acid sequence: CASSLAPTDTQYF.

The V gene is TRBV7-2, the J gene TRBJ1-5, with D unresolved. The V end lost 2 bases, the J end lost 7 bases, and 9 bases lay between the germline ends. The CDR3 is 13 residues long. Per the germline V gene, CDR1 is SGHTA and CDR2 is FQGNSA. CDR3 in DNA: TGTGCCAGCAGCTTAACGGATACACAGCCCCAGCATTTT. Translated, it gives CASSLTDTQPQHF.

This clone appeared a few times. The chain combines TRBV6-4 with TRBJ2-1, with 16 bases that match TRBD2. Trimming at V came to 5 bases and at J to 5 bases, leaving 3 bases not matched to a gene. Germline V gene data show CDR1 as MRHNA and CDR2 as SNTAGT. The CDR3 is 16 residues long. The DNA for the CDR3 is TGTGCCAGCAGTCCCGGGACTAGCGGGGGGGACAATGAGCAGTTCTTC. This gives the protein CASSPGTSGGDNEQFF.

The CDR3 loop is CATRWTGNTEAFF. The CDR3, as DNA: TGTGCCACCAGATGGACAGGGAACACTGAAGCTTTCTTT. This chain links TRBV19 with TRBJ1-1; 7 nucleotides line up with TRBD1. Germline V CDR1 and CDR2: LNHDA, SQIVND (reference sequence). J lost 1 base, V lost 10 bases, and 6 bases had no gene match. The CDR3 loop spans 13 amino acids.

This chain joins TRBV7-9 and TRBJ1-5; TRBD1 might be the D (5 bases). V lost 5 bases, J lost 11 bases, and 13 bases lay in between. This CDR3 is built from 12 residues. The germline CDR1 and CDR2 sequences are SEHNR and FQNEAQ (reference sequence). CDR3 coding DNA: TGTGCCAGCAGCGTTACCCAGGGAGCCCAGCATTTT. Its translation is CASSVTQGAQHF. Supplemented by reference TRBV7-9 and TRBJ1-5, the full variable domain reads DTGVSQNPRHKITKRGQNVTFRCDPISEHNRLYWYRQTLGQGPEFLTYFQNEAQLEKSRLLSDRFSAERPKGSFSTLEIQRTEQGDSAMYLCASSVTQGAQHFGDGTRLSIL.